The T cell receptor beta chain under discussion was sequenced for a study of blood T cell repertoires in COVID-19. Overall study: Spain, Italy and the United States supplied samples that represented acute and convalescent COVID-19. From T cells, B-cell-depleted T cells, or PBMCs came the material, which was cDNA or gDNA.

In the original processing: Reference gene primer amplification yielded estimated nucleated cell counts. Generated by immunoSEQ multiplex PCR, the TCRdb table keeps only in-frame clones and is missing some. The D gene and trimming were derived from the DNA, and the V and J assignments and clone size from that table. This table has tens of thousands of clones, roughly 82% appearing once. The source is a man between 60 and 75 years old with acute or convalescent COVID-19. Sequenced: peripheral blood.

The CDR3 DNA sequence: TGTGCCAGCGGTGGAGACAGGGGTAACTATGGCTACACCTTC. It is translated as CASGGDRGNYGYTF. This chain joins TRBV7-9 and TRBJ1-2, with 8 bases lining up with TRBD1. There are 14 residues in the CDR3. Trimming at V came to 8 bases and at J to 1 base, leaving 6 bases not matched to a gene. Germline V lookup: CDR1 SEHNR, CDR2 FQNEAQ (reference sequence).